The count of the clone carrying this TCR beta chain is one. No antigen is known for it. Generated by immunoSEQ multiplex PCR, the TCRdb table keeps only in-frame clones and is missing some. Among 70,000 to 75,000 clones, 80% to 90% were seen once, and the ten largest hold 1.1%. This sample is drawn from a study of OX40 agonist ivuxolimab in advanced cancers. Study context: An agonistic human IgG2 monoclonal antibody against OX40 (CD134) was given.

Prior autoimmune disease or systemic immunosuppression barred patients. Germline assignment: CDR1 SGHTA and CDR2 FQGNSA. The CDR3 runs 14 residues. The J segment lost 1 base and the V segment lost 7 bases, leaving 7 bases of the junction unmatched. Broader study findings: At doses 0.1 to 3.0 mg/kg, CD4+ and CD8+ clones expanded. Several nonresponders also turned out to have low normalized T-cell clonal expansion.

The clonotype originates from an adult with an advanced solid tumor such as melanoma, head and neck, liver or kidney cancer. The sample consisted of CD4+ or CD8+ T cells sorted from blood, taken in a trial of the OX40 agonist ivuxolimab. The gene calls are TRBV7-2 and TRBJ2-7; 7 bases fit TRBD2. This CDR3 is CASKDGGRSYEQYF. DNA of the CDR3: TGTGCCAGCAAGGACGGGGGGAGGTCCTACGAGCAGTACTTC.